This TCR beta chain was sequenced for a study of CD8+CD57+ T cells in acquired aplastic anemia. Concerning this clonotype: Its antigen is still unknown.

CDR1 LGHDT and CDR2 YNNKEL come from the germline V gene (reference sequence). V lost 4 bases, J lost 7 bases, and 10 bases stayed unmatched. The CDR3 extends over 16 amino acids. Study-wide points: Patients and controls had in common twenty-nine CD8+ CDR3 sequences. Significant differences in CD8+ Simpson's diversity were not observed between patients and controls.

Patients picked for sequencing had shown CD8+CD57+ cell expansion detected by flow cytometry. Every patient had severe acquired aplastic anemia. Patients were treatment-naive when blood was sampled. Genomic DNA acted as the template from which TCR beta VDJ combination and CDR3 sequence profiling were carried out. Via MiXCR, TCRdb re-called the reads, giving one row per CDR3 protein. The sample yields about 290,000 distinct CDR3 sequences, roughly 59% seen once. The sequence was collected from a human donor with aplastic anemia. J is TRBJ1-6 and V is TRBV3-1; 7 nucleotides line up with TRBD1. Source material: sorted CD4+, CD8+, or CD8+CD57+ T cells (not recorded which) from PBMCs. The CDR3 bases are TGTGCCAGCAGCCCCAATGACAGGGCGCGGAATTCACCCCTCCACTTT. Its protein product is CASSPNDRARNSPLHF.